The T cell receptor (beta chain) described here comes from a study of blood T cell repertoires in COVID-19 (dated by TCRdb to between 2020 and 2021). Study-level background: Samples from collaborators originated in the United States, Italy and Spain and spanned both the acute and convalescent phases of COVID-19. Where HLA class I and class II types were available, the types were taken from metadata supplied by the sample provider, not from assay-based typing. A freely available public database, intended as a resource for researchers studying the immune response to SARS-CoV-2, is where the repertoires were released. The samples were drawn from the first 160 participants of the ongoing ImmuneRACE study and from about 1,200 subjects provided by 6 global collaborators. The prospective study material was composed of cDNA or gDNA derived from T cells, B-cell-depleted T cells, or PBMCs. Deeply sampled blood TCRbeta repertoires from subjects exposed to, actively infected with, or recovered from COVID-19 were included in the dataset. The sample metadata nearly always contained a de-identified subject ID, COVID-19 status, age in years and sex.

Each collaborating institution followed its own protocols to collect whole blood in K2EDTA tubes. For TCRbeta analysis, collaborator samples were shipped as frozen whole blood, as isolated PBMCs, or as DNA extracted from either sample type. What the study reported, not specific to this receptor: How much clinical and demographic metadata was included differed by source and by participant, and the metadata was provided uncurated.

The immunoSEQ Assay, a bias-controlled multiplex PCR, was used to amplify TCRbeta CDR3 regions from genomic DNA. In the authors' own workflow: Within the assay, amplification of reference gene primers was used to estimate how many nucleated cells each sample contained. Sequence reads were collapsed and filtered to measure the absolute abundance of every unique TCRbeta CDR3 rearrangement. For each sample, productive Simpson clonality was calculated by taking the square root of Simpson's diversity index across productive rearrangements. Imported from immuneACCESS, the table was reduced by TCRdb to in-frame sequences with V and J called. These copies leave out some clones; in studies compared against another copy, an unresolved V gene accounts for under half, and the cause of the remainder is not known. V and J calls and clone size are those listed in that table; D and trimming were worked out from the DNA. The table for this sample lists fewer than 90,000 clones; approximately 79% of them were counted only once. The ten largest clones represent 14% of the sample.

Concerning this clone itself: Its antigen is not yet known. There are no base qualities to consult, and no much larger clone falls within one base.

Via the germline V gene, CDR1 is MNHNS and CDR2 SASEGT. The CDR3 covers 16 residues, taking in both the cysteine and the phenylalanine. The only DNA kept is the CDR3, 48 bases in frame from the first base. Cut back by 2 bases and 2 bases, the V and J ends lie 12 bases apart. This chain joins TRBV6-1 to TRBJ2-2, with a weak D call of TRBD1 (6 bases match). The clonotype comes from a woman older than 75 with acute or convalescent COVID-19. Sequencing input: peripheral blood. The CDR3 protein sequence reads: CASSELGRGNTGELFF. The DNA sequence reads TGTGCCAGCAGTGAACTGGGCAGGGGAAACACCGGGGAGCTGTTTTTT.